These 9 T cell receptor beta chains originate from one sample sequenced in a study of blood T cell repertoires in COVID-19. Some clones are missing from TCRdb's copy, which holds only in-frame ones; the method was immunoSEQ multiplex PCR. The repertoire holds 100,000 or so clones, over 75% seen once, with roughly 10% in the top ten. Sequences were obtained from peripheral blood. Receptor source: a woman aged 25 to 39 with acute or convalescent COVID-19.

The rearrangement uses TRBV5-1 and TRBJ1-2; D not resolved. Trimming took off 3 bases at V and 6 bases at J, with 12 bases between the two ends. This CDR3 has 13 residues. CDR1 SGHRS and CDR2 YFSETQ come from the germline V gene. The CDR3 nucleotides are TGCGCCAGCAGCTCCGTTCAGGCCGATGGCTACACCTTC. This codes for CASSSVQADGYTF.

This chain uses TRBV7-6 with TRBJ2-3; D is possibly TRBD2 (7 bases). Germline CDR1 reads SGHVS; CDR2 reads FNYEAQ. V lost 3 bases to trimming and J lost 5 bases, with 12 bases between them. CDR3 length: 14 residues. The CDR3 nucleotides read TGTGCCAGCAGCTTCGCGGGGGCGAGAGATACGCAGTATTTT. This codes for CASSFAGARDTQYF. The entire variable domain, with the rest obtained from reference TRBV7-6 and TRBJ2-3, is as follows: GAGVSQSPRYKVTKRGQDVALRCDPISGHVSLYWYRQALGQGPEFLTYFNYEAQQDKSGLPNDRFSAERPEGSISTLTIQRTEQRDSAMYRCASSFAGARDTQYFGPGTRLTVL.

The chain links TRBV6-5 to TRBJ2-7; D is unresolved. Trimming took 4 bases from V and 3 from J, leaving 16 bases between them. The CDR3 is 15 amino acids. Germline CDR1 MNHEY, CDR2 SVGAGI. The CDR3 is CASSSHDGSIYEQYF. Written as DNA, the CDR3 is TGTGCCAGCAGTTCCCATGATGGCTCAATCTACGAGCAGTACTTC.

This chain joins TRBV24-1 and TRBJ2-7, with D possibly matching TRBD1 (6 bases). Between the trimmed V and J ends, which lost 4 bases and 7 bases, there was a span of 13 bases. The CDR3 runs 13 residues. Germline CDR1 KGHDR, CDR2 SFDVKD. In DNA, the CDR3 is TGTGCCACCAGTGACCCGGACAGCTATGAGCAGTACTTC. This codes for CATSDPDSYEQYF.

The chain has TRBV25-1 and TRBJ2-3; D is undetermined. Germline V gene sequence: CDR1 MGHDK, CDR2 SYGVNS. This CDR3 spans 14 amino acids. V lost 6 bases and J lost 4, with 14 bases in between. The CDR3 loop is CASRGRYSADTQYF. The CDR3 DNA reads TGTGCCAGCAGGGGCAGATATTCCGCAGATACGCAGTATTTT.

The chain uses TRBV18 and TRBJ1-1, with TRBD1 identical over 8 bases. CDR1 is KGHSH and CDR2 is LQKENI in the germline V gene. V lost 5 bases and J lost 3; bases outside the gene matches: 8. The CDR3 has 15 residues. As DNA, the CDR3 is TGTGCCAGCTCAGTCAGGGGGCCGGGGGACACTGAAGCTTTCTTT. This gives the protein CASSVRGPGDTEAFF. The whole variable domain, remainder taken from reference TRBV18 and TRBJ1-1, is NAGVMQNPRHLVRRRGQEARLRCSPMKGHSHVYWYRQLPEEGLKFMVYLQKENIIDESGMPKERFSAEFPKEGPSILRIQQVVRGDSAAYFCASSVRGPGDTEAFFGQGTRLTVV.

This clone was counted between two and nine times. V and J are TRBV6-1 and TRBJ1-5; 7 bases map to TRBD1. The CDR3 spans 19 residues. Germline V lookup: CDR1 MNHNS, CDR2 SASEGT. With 2 bases clipped from V and 6 bases from J, the junction kept 19 bases outside the gene matches. CDR3 amino acids: CASSEKPYSRGTASQPQHF. The DNA of the CDR3 is TGTGCCAGCAGTGAAAAACCCTATAGTAGAGGGACAGCAAGTCAGCCCCAGCATTTT.

The gene calls are TRBV9 and TRBJ1-2; D may be TRBD1 (6 bases). CDR1 SGDLS and CDR2 YYNGEE come from the germline V gene. V was clipped by 5 bases and J by 8 bases, with 16 bases between them. This CDR3 region has 13 residues. The CDR3 protein is CASRGRGGGGYTF. CDR3 in DNA: TGTGCCAGCAGGGGCCGAGGGGGTGGCGGCTACACCTTC.

The chain uses TRBV28 and TRBJ2-1; tentatively, D is TRBD2 (7 bases). V gave up 4 bases and J gave up 4 bases, with 11 bases separating them. This CDR3 comprises 14 residues. CDR1 MDHEN and CDR2 SYDVKM come from the germline V gene. CDR3 bases: TGTGCCAGCAGTTCGGCGGGGGCTTACAATGAGCAGTTCTTC. It translates to CASSSAGAYNEQFF.